The 8 T cell receptor beta chains presented below share a single source sample, sequenced in a study of identical twins. TCRdb recomputed calls from the 5' RACE reads with MiXCR, one row per CDR3 protein. The sample lists 250,000 to 300,000 distinct CDR3 sequences, roughly 8% occurring once. This same sample was also part of a study on yellow fever vaccine responses in identical twins.

Sample: CD8+ T cells sorted from blood. The receptors originated from a young woman in good health.

This clonotype has a handful of counts. In nucleotides, the CDR3 is TGCAGCGTTGAGACGGTCTATGGCTACACCTTC. It yields the protein CSVETVYGYTF. The chain carries TRBV29-1 and TRBJ1-2; no clear D. With 3 bases removed from V and 4 bases from J, the gap between germline ends came to 6 bases. CDR3 length equals 11 residues. Per germline, CDR1 SQVTM and CDR2 ANQGSEA.

This clonotype showed up just a few times. J is TRBJ2-3 and V is TRBV7-9; 7 bases line up with TRBD2. J was trimmed by 0 bases and V by 5 bases; bases with no gene match: 8. Germline V gives CDR1 SEHNR, CDR2 FQNEAQ (reference sequence). The CDR3 spans 16 residues. CDR3 amino acids: CASSPRLAESTDTQYF. The CDR3 region has the DNA TGTGCCAGCAGCCCGCGGCTAGCGGAGAGCACAGATACGCAGTATTTT.

This clonotype was recorded a few times. CDR3 nucleotides: TGCAGCGTTGAAGATTCCAGCCCCGGGGAGCTGTTTTTT. Its translation is CSVEDSSPGELFF. The chain employs TRBV29-1 and TRBJ2-2; no firm D call. The germline V and J ends were trimmed by 0 bases and 6 bases, with 8 bases remaining between them. Germline V CDR1 and CDR2: SQVTM, ANQGSEA. The CDR3 contains 13 residues.

The CDR3 reads CASSPEQGLFSYEQYF. The CDR3 nucleotides are TGCGCCAGCAGCCCGGAGCAGGGGCTGTTCTCCTACGAGCAGTACTTC. This sequence joins TRBV5-1 and TRBJ2-7, with D possibly TRBD1 on 6 matching bases. Deletions cut 4 bases from V and 0 bases from J, with 17 bases between. CDR3 size: 16 residues. Germline CDR1 SGHRS, CDR2 YFSETQ.

This clonotype has ten or more counts. V is TRBV7-9 and J is TRBJ2-3; TRBD2 matches at 7 bases. The J segment lost 6 bases and the V segment lost 10 bases, leaving 13 bases of the junction unmatched. The CDR3 contains 14 residues. Germline V gives CDR1 SEHNR, CDR2 FQNEAQ (reference sequence). Written as DNA, the CDR3 is TGTGCCATCCTCCTGCGGGGGATTGGGGATACGCAGTATTTT. Translating gives CAILLRGIGDTQYF.

The chain recombines TRBV20-1 with TRBJ2-3, with 8 bases identical to TRBD2. The CDR3 is 16 amino acids. Germline V gene data show CDR1 as DFQATT and CDR2 as SNEGSKA (reference sequence). V was pared by 0 bases and J by 2 bases, with 7 bases of the junction left unmatched. CDR3 in DNA: TGCAGTGCTAGAGATCTATTAGCGGGGACCACAGATACGCAGTATTTT. This translates into CSARDLLAGTTDTQYF.

In its sample, this clonotype was seen a few times. The junction departs from the called germline gene at one end, perhaps through a read error. The chain has TRBV7-7 and TRBJ2-1, with D possibly being TRBD2 (6 bases). Per the germline V gene, CDR1 is SSHAT and CDR2 is FNYEAQ (reference sequence). This CDR3 has 15 amino acids. The CDR3: CASSLRSGRLDEQFF. The CDR3 DNA is TGTGCTAGCAGCTTACGCAGCGGGCGGTTGGATGAGCAGTTCTTC.

This clonotype was observed a few times. The chain employs TRBV6-4 and TRBJ2-2; D is unclear. The CDR3 spans 11 residues. Germline assignment: CDR1 MRHNA and CDR2 SNTAGT. Trimming cost V 2 bases and J 10 bases, with 5 bases left between them. CDR3 sequence: CASSDGPELFF. The CDR3 coding sequence is TGTGCCAGCAGTGACGGACCGGAGCTGTTTTTT.